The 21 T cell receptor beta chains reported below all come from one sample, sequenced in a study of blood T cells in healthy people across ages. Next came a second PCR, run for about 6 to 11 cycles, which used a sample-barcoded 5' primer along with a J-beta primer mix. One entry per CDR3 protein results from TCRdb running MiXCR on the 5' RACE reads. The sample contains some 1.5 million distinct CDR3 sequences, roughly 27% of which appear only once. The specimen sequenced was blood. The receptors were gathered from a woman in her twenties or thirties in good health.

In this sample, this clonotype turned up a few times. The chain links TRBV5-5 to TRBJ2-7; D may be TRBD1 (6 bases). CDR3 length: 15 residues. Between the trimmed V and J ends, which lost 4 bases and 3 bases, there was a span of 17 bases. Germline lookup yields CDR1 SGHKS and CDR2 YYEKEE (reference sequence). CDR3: CASSDPGQGYYEQYF. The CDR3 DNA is TGTGCCAGCAGCGATCCGGGACAAGGCTACTACGAGCAGTACTTC.

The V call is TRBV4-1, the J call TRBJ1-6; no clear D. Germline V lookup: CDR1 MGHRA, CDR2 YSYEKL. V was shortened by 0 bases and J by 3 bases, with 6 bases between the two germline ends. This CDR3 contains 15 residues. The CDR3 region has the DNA TGCGCCAGCAGCCAAGAGGACCACTATAATTCACCCCTCCACTTT. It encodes CASSQEDHYNSPLHF.

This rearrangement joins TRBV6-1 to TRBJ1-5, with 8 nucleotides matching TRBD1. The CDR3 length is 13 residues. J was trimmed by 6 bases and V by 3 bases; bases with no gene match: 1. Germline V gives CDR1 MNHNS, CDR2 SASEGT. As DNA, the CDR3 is TGTGCCAGCAGTGACGACAGGGGTCAGCCCCAGCATTTT. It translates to CASSDDRGQPQHF.

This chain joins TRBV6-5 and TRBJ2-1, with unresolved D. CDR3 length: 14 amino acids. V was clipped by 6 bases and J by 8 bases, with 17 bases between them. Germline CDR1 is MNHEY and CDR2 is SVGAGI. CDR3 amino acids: CASRALTWSDEQFF. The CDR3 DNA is TGTGCCAGCAGGGCTCTTACTTGGTCCGATGAGCAGTTCTTC.

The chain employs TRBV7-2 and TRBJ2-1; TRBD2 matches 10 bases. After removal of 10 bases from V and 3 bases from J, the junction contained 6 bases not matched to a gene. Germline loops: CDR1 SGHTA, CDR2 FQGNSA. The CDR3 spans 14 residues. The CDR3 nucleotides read TGTGCCAACTCCCCTAGCGGGAGCTACAATGAGCAGTTCTTC. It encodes CANSPSGSYNEQFF.

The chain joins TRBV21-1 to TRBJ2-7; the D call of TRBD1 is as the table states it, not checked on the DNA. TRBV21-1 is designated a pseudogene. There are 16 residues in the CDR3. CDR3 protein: CASSVLDRHSSYEQYF. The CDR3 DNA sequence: TGTGCCAGCAGCGTTCTGGACAGGCACAGCTCCTACGAGCAGTACTTC.

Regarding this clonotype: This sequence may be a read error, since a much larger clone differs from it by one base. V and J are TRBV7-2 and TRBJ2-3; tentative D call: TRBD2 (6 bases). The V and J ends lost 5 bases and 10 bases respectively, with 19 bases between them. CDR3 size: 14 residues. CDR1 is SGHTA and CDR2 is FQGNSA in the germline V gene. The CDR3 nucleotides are TGTGCCAGCAGCATGGAGGGGATCGGGGATGCGCAGTATTTT. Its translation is CASSMEGIGDAQYF. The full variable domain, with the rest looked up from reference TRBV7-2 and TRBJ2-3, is GAGVSQSPSNKVTEKGKDVELRCDPISGHTALYWYRQSLGQGLEFLIYFQGNSAPDKSGLPSDRFSAERTGGSVSTLTIQRTQQEDSAVYLCASSMEGIGDAQYFGPGTRLTVL.

CDR3 coding DNA: TGTGCCAGTAAAGAGACTAGCGGGAGTGTTGAGCAGTTCTTC. This sequence encodes CASKETSGSVEQFF. The chain employs TRBV7-6 and TRBJ2-1; 12 bases are shared with TRBD2. V trimming: 9 bases; J trimming: 9 bases; junction bases outside the gene matches: 9. CDR3 length: 14 residues. Germline V gene sequence: CDR1 SGHVS, CDR2 FNYEAQ.

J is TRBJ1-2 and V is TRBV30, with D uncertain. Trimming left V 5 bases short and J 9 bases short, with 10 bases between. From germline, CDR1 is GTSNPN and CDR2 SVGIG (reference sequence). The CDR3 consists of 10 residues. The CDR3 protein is CAWGRKSYTF. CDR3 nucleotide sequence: TGTGCCTGGGGACGGAAAAGCTACACCTTC.

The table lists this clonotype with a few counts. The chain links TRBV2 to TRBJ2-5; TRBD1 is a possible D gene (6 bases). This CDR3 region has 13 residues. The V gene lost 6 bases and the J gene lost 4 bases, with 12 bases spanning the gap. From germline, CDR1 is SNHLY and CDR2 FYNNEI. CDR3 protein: CASRTTGRETQYF. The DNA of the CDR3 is TGTGCCAGCAGGACGACAGGAAGAGAGACCCAGTACTTC.

CDR3 sequence reads: CASSGGTSGGGYTQYF. The CDR3 DNA reads TGCGCCAGCAGCGGGGGGACTAGCGGGGGAGGATATACGCAGTATTTT. This rearrangement joins TRBV5-1 to TRBJ2-3; 14 nucleotides agree with TRBD2. After removal of 4 bases from V and 7 bases from J, the junction contained 8 bases not matched to a gene. The CDR3 contains 16 residues. Looked up from germline, CDR1 is SGHRS and CDR2 is YFSETQ.

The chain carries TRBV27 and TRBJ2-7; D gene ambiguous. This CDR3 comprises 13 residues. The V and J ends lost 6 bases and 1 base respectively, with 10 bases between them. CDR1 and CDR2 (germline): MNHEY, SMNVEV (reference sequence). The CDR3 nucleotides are TGTGCCAGCAGAGCGCACAGTTCCTACGAGCAGTACTTC. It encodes CASRAHSSYEQYF.

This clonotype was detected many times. The CDR3 loop is CASSLEPPRTSGYEQYF. In DNA form, the CDR3 reads TGTGCCAGCAGCTTAGAGCCGCCCCGGACTAGCGGTTACGAGCAGTACTTC. The chain employs TRBV7-8 and TRBJ2-7; 10 nucleotides match TRBD2. Trimming at V came to 1 base and at J to 4 bases, leaving 10 bases not matched to a gene. Germline-derived CDR1 and CDR2 are SGHVS and FQNEAQ. This CDR3 is built from 17 residues.

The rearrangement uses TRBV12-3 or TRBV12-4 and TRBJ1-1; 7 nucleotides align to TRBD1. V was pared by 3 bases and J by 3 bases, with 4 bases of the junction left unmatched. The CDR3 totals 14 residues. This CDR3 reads CASSFTGQHTEAFF. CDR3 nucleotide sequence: TGTGCCAGCAGTTTTACGGGACAGCACACTGAAGCTTTCTTT.

The CDR3 DNA follows: TGCAGTGCTCAGGACAGGGTGTGGACTGAAGCTTTCTTT. Its translation is CSAQDRVWTEAFF. J is TRBJ1-1 and V is TRBV20-1; 8 bases fit TRBD1. This CDR3 spans 13 amino acids. Germline loops: CDR1 DFQATT, CDR2 SNEGSKA (reference sequence). Trimming removed 5 bases from V and 5 bases from J; junction bases left unmatched: 7.

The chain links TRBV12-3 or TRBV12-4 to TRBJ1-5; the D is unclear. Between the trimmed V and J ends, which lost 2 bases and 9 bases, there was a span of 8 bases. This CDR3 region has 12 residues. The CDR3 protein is CASSLTDGPQHF. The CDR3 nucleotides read TGTGCCAGCAGTTTAACGGATGGGCCCCAGCATTTT.

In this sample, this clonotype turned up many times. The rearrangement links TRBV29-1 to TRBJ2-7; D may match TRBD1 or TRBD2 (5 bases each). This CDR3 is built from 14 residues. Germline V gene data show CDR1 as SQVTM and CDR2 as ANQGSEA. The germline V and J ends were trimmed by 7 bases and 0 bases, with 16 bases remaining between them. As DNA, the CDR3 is TGCAGCGCTCGACTGGGGGTTTCCTCCTACGAGCAGTACTTC. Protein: CSARLGVSSYEQYF.

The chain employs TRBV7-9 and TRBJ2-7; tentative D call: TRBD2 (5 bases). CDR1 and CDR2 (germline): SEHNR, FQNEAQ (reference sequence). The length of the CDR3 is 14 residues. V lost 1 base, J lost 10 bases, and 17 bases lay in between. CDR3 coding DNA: TGTGCCAGCAGCTTAGTACTGGTCCCGGGAACCCAGTACTTC. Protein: CASSLVLVPGTQYF.

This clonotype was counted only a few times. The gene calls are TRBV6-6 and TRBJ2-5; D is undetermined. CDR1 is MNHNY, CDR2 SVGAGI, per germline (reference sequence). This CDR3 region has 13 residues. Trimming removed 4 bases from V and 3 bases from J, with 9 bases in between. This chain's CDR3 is CASSFGHEETQYF. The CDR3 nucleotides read TGTGCCAGCAGTTTCGGGCATGAAGAGACCCAGTACTTC.

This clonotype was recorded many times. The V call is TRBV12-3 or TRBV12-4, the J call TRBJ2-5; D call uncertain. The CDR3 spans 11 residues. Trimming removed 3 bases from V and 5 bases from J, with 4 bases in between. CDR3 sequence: CASSFAETQYF. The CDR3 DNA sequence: TGTGCCAGCAGTTTCGCCGAGACCCAGTACTTC.

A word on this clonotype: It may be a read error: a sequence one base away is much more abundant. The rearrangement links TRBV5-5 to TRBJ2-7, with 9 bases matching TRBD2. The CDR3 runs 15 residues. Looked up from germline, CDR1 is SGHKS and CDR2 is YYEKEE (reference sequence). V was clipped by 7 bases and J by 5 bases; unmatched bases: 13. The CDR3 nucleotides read TGTGCCAGCTCCAAGTGGTCTAGCGGGGAGGACGAGCAGTACTTC. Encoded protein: CASSKWSSGEDEQYF.